The 27 T cell receptor beta chains below all came from one sample that was sequenced in a study of blood T cell repertoires in COVID-19. The repertoire was sequenced with immunoSEQ multiplex PCR; TCRdb's copy has only in-frame clones and lacks some. The table shows roughly 200,000 clones, with 86% occurring only once. The sequencing sample was made of PBMCs or T cells enriched from blood (not recorded which). These receptors came from a woman aged 40 to 49 with acute COVID-19.

Concerning this clone itself: The sample carries other DNA sequences with the same CDR3. The chain has TRBV3-1 (or the pseudogene TRBV3-2) and TRBJ1-2, with 8 bases aligning to TRBD1. The length of the CDR3 is 15 residues. CDR1 is LGHDT and CDR2 is YNNKEL in the germline V gene (reference sequence). Trimming removed 3 bases from V and 2 bases from J; junction bases left unmatched: 5. CDR3 DNA sequence: TGTGCCAGCAGCCAGAACAGGGGGAGCAACTATGGCTACACCTTC. It codes for CASSQNRGSNYGYTF.

The genes are TRBV11-2 and TRBJ2-7; 8 bases line up with TRBD1. The CDR3 spans 15 residues. The V gene's germline CDR1 is SGHAT and CDR2 FQNNGV. V lost 6 bases, J lost 7 bases, and 14 bases stayed unmatched. The CDR3 loop reads CASSHTRTGMVEQYF. The CDR3 DNA follows: TGTGCCAGCAGTCATACTAGGACAGGGATGGTAGAGCAGTACTTC.

This clone was observed once. The chain joins TRBV19 to TRBJ1-6; D might be TRBD1 (6 bases). There are 14 residues in the CDR3. V was trimmed by 3 bases and J by 7 bases, leaving 10 bases between them. Germline CDR1 is LNHDA and CDR2 is SQIVND (reference sequence). DNA of the CDR3: TGTGCCAGTAGTATCGAGCAGGGGAATTCACCCCTCCACTTT. This gives the protein CASSIEQGNSPLHF.

For this clone: Relative to the germline gene, one junction end is altered; a read error may explain this. This sequence joins TRBV4-3 and TRBJ2-6; possibly TRBD1 for D (6 bases). The CDR3 has 17 residues. In germline, CDR1 is LGHNA, CDR2 YSLEER. The chain's CDR3 is CASSSARLKAGVNVLTF. In nucleotides, the CDR3 is TGCGCCAGCAGCTCAGCTCGGCTAAAGGCAGGGGTCAACGTCCTGACTTTC.

This clone has a single count. The V gene is TRBV3-1 (or the pseudogene TRBV3-2), the J gene TRBJ2-1; perhaps TRBD1 as D (6 bases). Trimming left V 3 bases short and J 13 bases short, with 19 bases between. Per germline, CDR1 LGHDT and CDR2 YNNKEL (reference sequence). The CDR3 is 14 residues long. As DNA, the CDR3 is TGTGCCAGCAGCCAGGGGCGGCAGGGGTTTGGACAGTTCTTC. Amino acids: CASSQGRQGFGQFF.

This chain uses TRBV18 with TRBJ1-5; D uncertain. Deletions cut 2 bases from V and 6 bases from J, with 11 bases between. The CDR3 runs to 14 residues. Germline loops: CDR1 KGHSH, CDR2 LQKENI. The CDR3 DNA reads TGTGCCAGCTCACCAGAGCTTAACGGTCAGCCCCAGCATTTT. Translated: CASSPELNGQPQHF.

This chain uses TRBV7-2 with TRBJ2-7; 8 nucleotides match TRBD1. CDR3 size: 13 residues. V was clipped by 3 bases and J by 5 bases; unmatched bases: 3. The germline gives CDR1 SGHTA, CDR2 FQGNSA. The chain's CDR3 is CASSFGQGNEQYF. The CDR3 nucleotides read TGTGCCAGCAGCTTCGGACAGGGCAACGAGCAGTACTTC.

The rearrangement links TRBV3-1 (or the pseudogene TRBV3-2) to TRBJ1-1; TRBD1 agrees at 12 bases. The CDR3 loop spans 20 amino acids. Germline-derived CDR1 and CDR2 are LGHDT and YNNKEL (reference sequence). J gave up 1 base and V 3 bases, and 15 bases lay outside the gene matches. The CDR3 DNA sequence: TGTGCCAGCAGCCATCCGCCCGGGACAGGGGGCTTAGGGCGGAACACTGAAGCTTTCTTT. Encoded protein: CASSHPPGTGGLGRNTEAFF.

V usage is TRBV6-2 or TRBV6-3 and J usage is TRBJ1-2, with 9 nucleotides matching TRBD1. V lost 2 bases to trimming and J lost 5 bases; unmatched junction nucleotides: 12. CDR1 MNHEY and CDR2 SVGEGT come from the germline V gene. CDR3 size: 17 residues. The CDR3: CASSYPRVRDRDYGYTF. CDR3 in DNA: TGTGCCAGCAGTTACCCGAGGGTCCGGGACAGGGATTATGGCTACACCTTC.

The chain links TRBV21-1 to TRBJ1-2; TRBD1, the D gene given by the table, was not confirmed from the DNA. TRBV21-1 has pseudogene status. The CDR3 contains 17 residues. In DNA form, the CDR3 reads TGTGCCAGCAGCAAAGGGACAGGGGTAGGGGCCACTCTTGGCTACACCTTC. Translation gives CASSKGTGVGATLGYTF.

This chain links TRBV27 with TRBJ1-1; perhaps TRBD1 as D (5 bases). Trimming took 5 bases from V and 1 from J, leaving 8 bases between them. Germline V gene lookup returns CDR1 MNHEY and CDR2 SMNVEV (reference sequence). The CDR3 extends over 13 amino acids. The CDR3 region has the DNA TGTGCCAGCAGTATAACAGGGAACACTGAAGCTTTCTTT. This sequence encodes CASSITGNTEAFF.

The J gene is TRBJ2-2, the V gene TRBV6-5; 8 nucleotides line up with TRBD2. J was trimmed by 5 bases and V by 10 bases; bases with no gene match: 12. This CDR3 region has 15 residues. Germline V CDR1 and CDR2: MNHEY, SVGAGI. The CDR3 sequence: CAIQGLAGGTGELFF. In DNA, the CDR3 is TGTGCCATCCAGGGCCTAGCGGGTGGAACCGGGGAGCTGTTTTTT.

This chain uses TRBV5-1 with TRBJ2-1; D might be TRBD1 (6 bases). This CDR3 has 15 amino acids. The ends were cut back, 5 bases at V and 2 bases at J, with 14 bases in the middle. Looked up from germline, CDR1 is SGHRS and CDR2 is YFSETQ. The CDR3 loop is CASSYVGTTYNEQFF. The CDR3 nucleotides are TGCGCCAGCAGTTACGTCGGGACAACCTACAATGAGCAGTTCTTC.

In DNA, the CDR3 is TGTGCCAGCAGAAGGGACAGCACCGGCTACACCTTC. This codes for CASRRDSTGYTF. V is TRBV12-3 or TRBV12-4 and J is TRBJ1-2; 7 bases line up with TRBD1. Trimming removed 6 bases from V and 8 bases from J; junction bases left unmatched: 6. The CDR3 has 12 residues.

J is TRBJ1-6 and V is TRBV19, with a tentative D call TRBD1 (6 bases). The CDR3 is made up of 15 amino acids. Trimming shortened V by 8 bases and J by 5 bases, and 16 bases separated the two germline ends. Germline values: CDR1 LNHDA, CDR2 SQIVND (reference sequence). CDR3 bases: TGTGCCAGTGGAACCACGCGGGGGCATAATTCACCCCTCCACTTT. It specifies CASGTTRGHNSPLHF. The full variable domain, rest sourced from reference TRBV19 and TRBJ1-6, is DGGITQSPKYLFRKEGQNVTLSCEQNLNHDAMYWYRQDPGQGLRLIYYSQIVNDFQKGDIAEGYSVSREKKESFPLTVTSAQKNPTAFYLCASGTTRGHNSPLHFGNGTRLTVT.

This chain uses TRBV5-1 with TRBJ2-7; 7 nucleotides align to TRBD1. This CDR3 spans 16 amino acids. V dropped 0 bases and J dropped 2; count of bases not matched to a gene: 8. The germline V gene has CDR1 SGHRS and CDR2 YFSETQ. The CDR3, as DNA: TGCGCCAGCAGCTTGGCAACAGGGGCGAGAACCTACGAGCAGTACGTC. Translation: CASSLATGARTYEQYV.

This clone was seen only once. This chain's CDR3 is CASTLGGETEAFF. The CDR3 nucleotides read TGTGCCAGCACCCTAGGGGGCGAGACTGAAGCTTTCTTT. The chain is built from TRBV12-3 or TRBV12-4 and TRBJ1-1; 7 positions match TRBD1. This CDR3 region has 13 residues. Trimming at V came to 7 bases and at J to 5 bases, leaving 7 bases not matched to a gene.

The chain uses TRBV5-1 and TRBJ1-2; 9 bases are shared with TRBD1. J gave up 2 bases and V 0 bases, and 11 bases lay outside the gene matches. Looked up from germline, CDR1 is SGHRS and CDR2 is YFSETQ. The CDR3 loop spans 18 amino acids. The CDR3 region is CASSLAHARQGVNYGYTF. DNA of the CDR3: TGCGCCAGCAGCTTGGCCCACGCCCGACAGGGGGTGAACTATGGCTACACCTTC.

The genes are TRBV5-8 and TRBJ1-1, with 7 bases matching TRBD1. The CDR3 contains 15 residues. Germline assignment: CDR1 SGHTS and CDR2 YDEGEE. V was pared by 0 bases and J by 1 base, with 3 bases of the junction left unmatched. The CDR3 protein is CASSLEGGRNTEAFF. In DNA form, the CDR3 reads TGTGCCAGCAGCTTGGAAGGGGGCAGGAACACTGAAGCTTTCTTT.

This rearrangement joins TRBV7-2 to TRBJ2-7; maybe TRBD1 (5 bases). This CDR3 contains 16 residues. Looked up from germline, CDR1 is SGHTA and CDR2 is FQGNSA. Trimming took 0 bases from V and 1 from J, leaving 13 bases between them. In nucleotides, the CDR3 is TGTGCCAGCAGCTTAGCTTTAGGGGCGGAGTCCTACGAGCAGTACTTC. Translated: CASSLALGAESYEQYF.

This clone was seen only once. This chain links TRBV27 with TRBJ1-1; D ambiguous. Germline V gene lookup returns CDR1 MNHEY and CDR2 SMNVEV (reference sequence). The CDR3 totals 13 residues. V lost 5 bases to trimming and J lost 1 base, with 8 bases between them. This chain's CDR3 is CASSTPENTEAFF. For the CDR3, the DNA is TGTGCCAGCAGTACCCCAGAGAACACTGAAGCTTTCTTT.

As regards this clone: A junction boundary mismatches the germline segment, possibly from a read error. The chain recombines TRBV19 with TRBJ2-3; 8 bases line up with TRBD1. Germline CDR1 and CDR2: LNHDA and SQIVND (reference sequence). This CDR3 region has 16 residues. The CDR3 reads CASRRRQGISTGTQYF. For the CDR3, the DNA is TGTGCCAGTAGGAGGAGACAGGGGATAAGCACAGGTACGCAGTATTTT.

The gene calls are TRBV4-3 and TRBJ2-1; 11 nucleotides agree with TRBD2. The CDR3 extends over 17 amino acids. Trimming cost V 0 bases and J 7 bases; bases outside gene matches: 8. Germline CDR1 reads LGHNA; CDR2 reads YSLEER. CDR3: CASSQDGSGLAANEQFF. Here the CDR3 DNA reads TGCGCCAGCAGCCAAGATGGTTCGGGACTAGCGGCGAATGAGCAGTTCTTC.

The rearrangement joins TRBV27 to TRBJ1-2, with D perhaps TRBD1 (6 bases). Trimming pared 6 bases from V and 2 bases from J, leaving 13 bases between. This CDR3 has 14 residues. Looked up from germline, CDR1 is MNHEY and CDR2 is SMNVEV (reference sequence). CDR3 coding DNA: TGTGCCAGCAGCTTGGACAGACTCAACTATGGCTACACCTTC. This sequence encodes CASSLDRLNYGYTF.

V gene TRBV18 combines with J gene TRBJ1-2, with D hard to call. This CDR3 is built from 13 residues. Germline V gene sequence: CDR1 KGHSH, CDR2 LQKENI. The germline V and J ends were trimmed by 3 bases and 3 bases, with 8 bases remaining between them. CDR3 in DNA: TGTGCCAGCTCACCTGGCGGTCACTATGGCTACACCTTC. As protein: CASSPGGHYGYTF.

The rearrangement links TRBV3-1 (or the pseudogene TRBV3-2) to TRBJ2-7, with a tentative D call TRBD1 (6 bases). The length of the CDR3 is 13 residues. CDR1 is LGHDT and CDR2 is YNNKEL in the germline V gene (reference sequence). With 3 bases removed from V and 2 bases from J, the gap between germline ends came to 8 bases. CDR3 nucleotides: TGTGCCAGCAGCCAGGACAGTCCCTACGAGCAGTACTTC. Its protein is CASSQDSPYEQYF.

The gene calls are TRBV7-9 and TRBJ1-1; perhaps TRBD1 as D (5 bases). Germline V gene data show CDR1 as SEHNR and CDR2 as FQNEAQ (reference sequence). There are 15 residues in the CDR3. V dropped 4 bases and J dropped 6 bases, with 18 bases sitting between them. The CDR3 coding sequence is TGTGCCAGCAGCTCAACGGGACTTACGACTTCTGAAGCTTTCTTT. It codes for CASSSTGLTTSEAFF.